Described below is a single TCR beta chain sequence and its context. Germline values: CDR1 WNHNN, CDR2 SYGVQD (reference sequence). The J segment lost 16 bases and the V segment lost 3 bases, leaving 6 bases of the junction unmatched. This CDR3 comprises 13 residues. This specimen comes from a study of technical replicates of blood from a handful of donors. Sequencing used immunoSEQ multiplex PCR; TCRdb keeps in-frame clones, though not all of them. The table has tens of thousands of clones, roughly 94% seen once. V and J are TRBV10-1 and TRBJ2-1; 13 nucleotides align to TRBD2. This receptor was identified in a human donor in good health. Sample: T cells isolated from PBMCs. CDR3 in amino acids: CASSELAGGPKFF. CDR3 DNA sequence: TGCGCCAGCAGTGAACTAGCGGGGGGGCCCAAATTCTTC.